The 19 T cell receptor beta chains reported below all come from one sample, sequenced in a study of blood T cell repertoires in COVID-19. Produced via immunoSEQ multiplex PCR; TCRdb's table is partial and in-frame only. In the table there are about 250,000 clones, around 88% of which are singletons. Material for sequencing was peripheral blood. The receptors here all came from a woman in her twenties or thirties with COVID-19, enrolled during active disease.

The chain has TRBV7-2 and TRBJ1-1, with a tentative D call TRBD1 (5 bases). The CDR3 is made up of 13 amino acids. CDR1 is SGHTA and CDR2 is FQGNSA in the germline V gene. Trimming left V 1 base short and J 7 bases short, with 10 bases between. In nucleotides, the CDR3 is TGTGCCAGCAGCTTAGGGGCGGGGGATGAAGCTTTCTTT. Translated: CASSLGAGDEAFF.

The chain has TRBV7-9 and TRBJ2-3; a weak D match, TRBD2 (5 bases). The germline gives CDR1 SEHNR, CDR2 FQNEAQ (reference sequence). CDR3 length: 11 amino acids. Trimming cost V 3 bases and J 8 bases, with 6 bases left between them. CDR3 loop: CASSFRGTQYF. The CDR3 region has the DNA TGTGCCAGCAGCTTCCGGGGTACGCAGTATTTT.

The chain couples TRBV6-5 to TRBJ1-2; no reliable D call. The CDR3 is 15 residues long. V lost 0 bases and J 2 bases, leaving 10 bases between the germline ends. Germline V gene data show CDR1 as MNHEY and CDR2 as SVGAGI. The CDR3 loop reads CASSYSVGENYGYTF. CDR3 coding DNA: TGTGCCAGCAGTTACTCGGTGGGAGAAAACTATGGCTACACCTTC.

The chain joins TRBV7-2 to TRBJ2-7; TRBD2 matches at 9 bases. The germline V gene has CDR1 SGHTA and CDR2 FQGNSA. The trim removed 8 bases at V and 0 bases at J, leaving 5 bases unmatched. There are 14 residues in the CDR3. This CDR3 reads CASSAGGFSYEQYF. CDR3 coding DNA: TGTGCCAGCTCAGCGGGGGGATTCTCCTACGAGCAGTACTTC.

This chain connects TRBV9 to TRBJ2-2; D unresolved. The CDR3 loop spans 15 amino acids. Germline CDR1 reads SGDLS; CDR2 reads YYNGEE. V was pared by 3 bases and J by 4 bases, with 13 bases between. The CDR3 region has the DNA TGTGCCAGCAGCGCCGGGTTGGAGCGCACCGGGGAGCTGTTTTTT. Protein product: CASSAGLERTGELFF.

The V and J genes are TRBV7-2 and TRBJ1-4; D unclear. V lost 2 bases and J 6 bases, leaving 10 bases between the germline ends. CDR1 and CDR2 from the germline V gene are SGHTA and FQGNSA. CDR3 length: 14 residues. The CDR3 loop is CASSLTRVDEKLFF. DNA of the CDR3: TGTGCCAGCAGCTTAACTAGGGTTGATGAAAAACTGTTTTTT.

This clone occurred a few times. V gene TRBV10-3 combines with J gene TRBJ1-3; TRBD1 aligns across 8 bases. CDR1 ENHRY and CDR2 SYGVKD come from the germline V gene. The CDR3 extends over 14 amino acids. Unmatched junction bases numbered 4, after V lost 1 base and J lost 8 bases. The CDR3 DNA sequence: TGTGCCATCAGTGAGTTGGACAGGGATGACACCATATATTTT. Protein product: CAISELDRDDTIYF.

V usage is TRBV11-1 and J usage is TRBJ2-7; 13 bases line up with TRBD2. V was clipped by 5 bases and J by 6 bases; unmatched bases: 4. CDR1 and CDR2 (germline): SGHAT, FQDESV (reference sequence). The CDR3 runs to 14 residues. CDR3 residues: CASSPGLAGVEQYF. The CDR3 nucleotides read TGTGCCAGCAGCCCCGGACTAGCGGGGGTCGAGCAGTACTTC.

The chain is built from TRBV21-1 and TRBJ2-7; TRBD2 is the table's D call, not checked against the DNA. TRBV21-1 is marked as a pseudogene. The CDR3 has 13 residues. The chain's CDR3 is CASREERENEQYV. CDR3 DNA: TGTGCCAGCAGGGAAGAGAGGGAGAACGAGCAGTACGTC.

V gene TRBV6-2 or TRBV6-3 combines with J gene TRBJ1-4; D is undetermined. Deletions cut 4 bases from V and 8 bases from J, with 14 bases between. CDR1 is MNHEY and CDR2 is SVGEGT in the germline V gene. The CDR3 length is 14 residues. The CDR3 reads CASSSRTDSEKLFF. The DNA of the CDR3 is TGTGCCAGCAGTTCCAGGACGGACTCGGAAAAACTGTTTTTT.

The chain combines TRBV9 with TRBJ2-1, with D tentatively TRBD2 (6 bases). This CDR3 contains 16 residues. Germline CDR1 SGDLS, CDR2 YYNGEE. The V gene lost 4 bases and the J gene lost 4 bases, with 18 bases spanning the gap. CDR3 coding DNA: TGTGCCAGCAGCTCACAGAAGGAGGGGAGGTACAATGAGCAGTTCTTC. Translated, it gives CASSSQKEGRYNEQFF.

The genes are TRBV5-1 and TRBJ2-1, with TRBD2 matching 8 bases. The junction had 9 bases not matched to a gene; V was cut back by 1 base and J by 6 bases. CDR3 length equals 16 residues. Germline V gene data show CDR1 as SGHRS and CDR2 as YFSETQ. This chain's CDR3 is CASSLFGGGTVNEQFF. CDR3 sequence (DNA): TGCGCCAGCAGCTTGTTTGGCGGGGGGACCGTCAATGAGCAGTTCTTC. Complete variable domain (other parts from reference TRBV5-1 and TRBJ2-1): KAGVTQTPRYLIKTRGQQVTLSCSPISGHRSVSWYQQTPGQGLQFLFEYFSETQRNKGNFPGRFSGRQFSNSRSEMNVSTLELGDSALYLCASSLFGGGTVNEQFFGPGTRLTVL.

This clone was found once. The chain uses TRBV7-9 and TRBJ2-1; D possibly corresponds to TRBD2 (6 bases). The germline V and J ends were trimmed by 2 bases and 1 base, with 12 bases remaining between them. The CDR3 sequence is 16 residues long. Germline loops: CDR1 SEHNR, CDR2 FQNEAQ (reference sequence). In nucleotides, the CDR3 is TGTGCCAGCAGCTTACCGGGCGGGACGTCCTACAATGAGCAGTTCTTC. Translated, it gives CASSLPGGTSYNEQFF.

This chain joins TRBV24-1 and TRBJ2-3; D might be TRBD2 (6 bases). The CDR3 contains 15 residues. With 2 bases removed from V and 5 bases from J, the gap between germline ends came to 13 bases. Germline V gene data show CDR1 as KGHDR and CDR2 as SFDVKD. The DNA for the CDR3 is TGTGCCACCAGTGATTGCCGGGACTCTGAAGATACGCAGTATTTT. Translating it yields CATSDCRDSEDTQYF.

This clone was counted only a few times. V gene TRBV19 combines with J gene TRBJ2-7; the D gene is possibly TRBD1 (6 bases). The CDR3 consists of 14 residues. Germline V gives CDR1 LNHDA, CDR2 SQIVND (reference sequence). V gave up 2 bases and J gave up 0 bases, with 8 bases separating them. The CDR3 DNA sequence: TGTGCCAGTAGTATAACAGGGAGCTCCTACGAGCAGTACTTC. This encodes CASSITGSSYEQYF.

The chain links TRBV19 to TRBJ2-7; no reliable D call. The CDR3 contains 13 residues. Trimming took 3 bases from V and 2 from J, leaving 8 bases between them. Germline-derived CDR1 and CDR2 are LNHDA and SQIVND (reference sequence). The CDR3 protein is CASSMGPPYEQYV. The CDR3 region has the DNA TGTGCCAGTAGTATGGGCCCCCCCTACGAGCAGTACGTC.

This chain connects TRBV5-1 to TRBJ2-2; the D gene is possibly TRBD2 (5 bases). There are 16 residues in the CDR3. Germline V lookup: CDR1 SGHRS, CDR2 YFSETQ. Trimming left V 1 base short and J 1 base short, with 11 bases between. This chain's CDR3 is CASSLSFRGNTGELFF. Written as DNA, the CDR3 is TGCGCCAGCAGCTTGTCGTTCCGGGGGAACACCGGGGAGCTGTTTTTT.

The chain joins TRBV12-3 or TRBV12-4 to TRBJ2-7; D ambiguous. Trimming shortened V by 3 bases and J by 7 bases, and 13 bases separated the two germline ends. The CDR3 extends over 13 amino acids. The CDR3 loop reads CASSFELTGEQYV. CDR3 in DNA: TGTGCCAGCAGTTTCGAACTAACGGGTGAGCAGTACGTC.

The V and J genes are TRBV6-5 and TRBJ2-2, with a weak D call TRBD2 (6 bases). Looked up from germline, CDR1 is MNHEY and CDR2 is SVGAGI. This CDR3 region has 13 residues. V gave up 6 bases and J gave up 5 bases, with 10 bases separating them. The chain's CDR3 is CASSRRGTGELFF. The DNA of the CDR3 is TGTGCCAGCAGCCGTCGGGGGACCGGGGAGCTGTTTTTT.